This entry is about one T cell receptor beta chain. Its antigen remains unidentified. The data belong to a study of blood T cells in healthy people across ages. Points from the study as a whole: Older age went with lower TCR beta diversity per million T cells, in a roughly linear way. Any conclusive comparison of naive versus antigen-experienced cells was prevented by using unsorted PBMCs.

Per the germline V gene, CDR1 is MNHNS and CDR2 is SASEGT. Deletions cut 6 bases from V and 8 bases from J, with 10 bases between. The CDR3 sequence is 11 residues long. Donors ranged from about 6 to 90 years old and were healthy Caucasians in Russia. Sample-barcoded 5' priming and a J-beta primer mix drove a second PCR of 7 to 11 cycles. TCRdb re-derived calls from the 5' RACE reads in MiXCR, one entry per CDR3 protein. The sample holds roughly 800,000 distinct CDR3 sequences, roughly 50% seen once. The sequenced sample was blood. The TCR was taken from a man older than 75 in good health. V and J are TRBV6-1 and TRBJ1-1; D is unresolved. In DNA form, the CDR3 reads TGTGCCAGCAGCGCCGCTCTGGAAGCTTTCTTT. Its translation: CASSAALEAFF.